What follows describes a single TCR beta chain. TCRdb re-called the 5' RACE reads and shows each CDR3 protein once, DNA omitted. This listing includes about 210,000 distinct CDR3 sequences. Germline V lookup: CDR1 MDHEN, CDR2 SYDVKM. The CDR3 has 12 residues. This sample was taken from a study of monozygotic twins with inflammatory bowel disease. The receptor was derived from a human donor with ulcerative colitis or Crohn's disease, or a healthy co-twin of an affected twin (not recorded which). The sequenced sample was blood. The chain uses TRBV28 and TRBJ2-5; TCRdb's D gene call, TRBD1, goes unchecked for lack of DNA. CDR3 in amino acids: CASSPPSETQYF.